The rows below give T cell receptor beta chains drawn from one sample of a study of T-cell memory formation after mild COVID-19. MiXCR, run by TCRdb on the 5' RACE reads, gives a single entry per CDR3 protein. The sample carries hundreds of thousands of distinct CDR3 sequences, over 20% recorded once. The sequencing input was PBMCs or a T cell subset sorted from them (not recorded which). The receptors were sampled from an adult woman who had mild COVID-19 (a few samples of this study predate the infection). Cell type and time point are not known. Both conserved end residues are part of each CDR3. D genes are given only for firm matches. Only some rows state a clone size, as once, few, many or a class for expanded clones.

d_gene: -; v_gene: TRBV5-6; j_gene: TRBJ1-2; abundance: -; CDR3aa: CASSLVLTPANYGYTF; CDR3nt: TGTGCCAGCAGCTTGGTGTTGACACCTGCTAACTATGGCTACACCTTC
d_gene: -; v_gene: TRBV11-2; j_gene: TRBJ1-1; abundance: -; CDR3aa: CASSLAQGPGVAFF; CDR3nt: TGTGCCAGCAGCTTAGCGCAGGGACCAGGGGTGGCTTTCTTT
d_gene: TRBD1; v_gene: TRBV6-6; j_gene: TRBJ2-7; abundance: -; CDR3aa: CASRPGGTGGEQYF; CDR3nt: TGTGCCAGCAGGCCCGGTGGGACAGGGGGCGAGCAGTACTTC
d_gene: TRBD2; v_gene: TRBV6-1; j_gene: TRBJ2-4; abundance: -; CDR3aa: CASTGLAGVKNIQYF; CDR3nt: TGTGCCAGCACAGGACTAGCGGGAGTCAAAAACATTCAGTACTTC
d_gene: -; v_gene: TRBV19; j_gene: TRBJ2-1; abundance: -; CDR3aa: CASSITNHNEQFF; CDR3nt: TGTGCCAGTAGTATAACTAACCACAATGAGCAGTTCTTC
d_gene: TRBD1; v_gene: TRBV7-9; j_gene: TRBJ1-1; abundance: -; CDR3aa: CASSWPRDREAFF; CDR3nt: TGTGCCAGCAGCTGGCCCCGGGACAGGGAAGCTTTCTTT
d_gene: -; v_gene: TRBV11-1; j_gene: TRBJ2-7; abundance: -; CDR3aa: CASSKAQGHEQYF; CDR3nt: TGTGCCAGCAGCAAAGCGCAGGGCCACGAGCAGTACTTC
d_gene: -; v_gene: TRBV11-1; j_gene: TRBJ1-1; abundance: few; CDR3aa: CASSLDARLKAFF; CDR3nt: TGTGCCAGCAGCTTAGACGCCAGGCTGAAGGCTTTCTTT
d_gene: -; v_gene: TRBV10-3; j_gene: TRBJ2-5; abundance: -; CDR3aa: CAISEDPWVAVVQETQYF; CDR3nt: TGTGCCATCAGTGAGGACCCTTGGGTAGCGGTCGTCCAAGAGACCCAGTACTTC
d_gene: -; v_gene: TRBV13; j_gene: TRBJ2-1; abundance: -; CDR3aa: CASSSTGTSNYNEQFF; CDR3nt: TGTGCCAGCAGCTCCACCGGGACCTCGAACTACAATGAGCAGTTCTTC
d_gene: -; v_gene: TRBV12-3/TRBV12-4; j_gene: TRBJ2-5; abundance: few; CDR3aa: CASRGIGQETQYF; CDR3nt: TGTGCCAGCAGGGGAATAGGCCAAGAGACCCAGTACTTC
d_gene: TRBD1; v_gene: TRBV6-1; j_gene: TRBJ2-7; abundance: -; CDR3aa: CASSRTGIIPEQYF; CDR3nt: TGTGCCAGCAGCCGGACAGGGATAATCCCCGAGCAGTACTTC
d_gene: TRBD1; v_gene: TRBV27; j_gene: TRBJ1-1; abundance: many; CDR3aa: CASSPLSLGQVFSEAFF; CDR3nt: TGTGCCAGCAGTCCCCTTTCCCTCGGACAGGTCTTTTCTGAAGCTTTCTTT
d_gene: TRBD1; v_gene: TRBV28; j_gene: TRBJ1-2; abundance: -; CDR3aa: CASRYRDRGNYGYTF; CDR3nt: TGTGCCAGCAGATATCGGGACAGGGGGAACTATGGCTACACCTTC
d_gene: TRBD2; v_gene: TRBV7-2; j_gene: TRBJ2-7; abundance: few; CDR3aa: CASSSGLVTHEQYF; CDR3nt: TGTGCCAGCAGCTCGGGACTAGTGACCCACGAGCAGTACTTC
d_gene: TRBD1; v_gene: TRBV12-3/TRBV12-4; j_gene: TRBJ1-5; abundance: -; CDR3aa: CASSLSDRGYQPQHF; CDR3nt: TGTGCCAGCAGTTTATCTGACAGGGGGTATCAGCCCCAGCATTTT
d_gene: TRBD2; v_gene: TRBV6-8; j_gene: TRBJ2-2; abundance: few; CDR3aa: CASSYSSGRDTGELFF; CDR3nt: TGTGCCAGCAGTTACAGTAGCGGGAGGGACACCGGGGAGCTGTTTTTT
d_gene: TRBD2; v_gene: TRBV7-3; j_gene: TRBJ2-3; abundance: -; CDR3aa: CASSYLLAGGENTQYF; CDR3nt: TGTGCCAGCAGCTACCTTTTAGCGGGTGGGGAGAATACGCAGTATTTT
d_gene: -; v_gene: TRBV20-1; j_gene: TRBJ2-7; abundance: -; CDR3aa: CSASVDGRGGEQYF; CDR3nt: TGCAGTGCTAGCGTTGACGGGAGAGGTGGCGAGCAGTACTTC
d_gene: TRBD1; v_gene: TRBV13; j_gene: TRBJ2-2; abundance: -; CDR3aa: CASSPTGVANTGELFF; CDR3nt: TGTGCCAGCAGCCCGACAGGGGTCGCGAACACCGGGGAGCTGTTTTTT
d_gene: TRBD1; v_gene: TRBV4-1; j_gene: TRBJ2-7; abundance: once; CDR3aa: CASSQERTGGKYEQYF; CDR3nt: TGCGCCAGCAGCCAAGAACGGACAGGGGGAAAGTACGAGCAGTACTTC
d_gene: -; v_gene: TRBV11-3; j_gene: TRBJ2-5; abundance: few; CDR3aa: CASSRAVSQSFQETQYF; CDR3nt: TGTGCCAGCAGCCGAGCCGTCTCACAGAGTTTCCAAGAGACCCAGTACTTC
d_gene: -; v_gene: TRBV5-6; j_gene: TRBJ1-1; abundance: -; CDR3aa: CASSPQGIGAFF; CDR3nt: TGTGCCAGCAGCCCCCAGGGGATAGGGGCTTTCTTT
d_gene: TRBD2; v_gene: TRBV12-3/TRBV12-4; j_gene: TRBJ2-1; abundance: -; CDR3aa: CASSLTRLAGYNEQFF; CDR3nt: TGTGCCAGCAGTTTAACTCGGCTAGCGGGTTACAATGAGCAGTTCTTC
d_gene: -; v_gene: TRBV3-1; j_gene: TRBJ1-1; abundance: -; CDR3aa: CASSHRHKNTEAFF; CDR3nt: TGTGCCAGCAGCCACAGACATAAGAACACTGAAGCTTTCTTT
d_gene: TRBD2; v_gene: TRBV20-1; j_gene: TRBJ2-5; abundance: few; CDR3aa: CSARGLAAGGPETQYF; CDR3nt: TGCAGTGCTAGGGGACTTGCGGCGGGGGGGCCTGAGACCCAGTACTTC
d_gene: -; v_gene: TRBV5-1; j_gene: TRBJ2-1; abundance: few; CDR3aa: CASSTGATNEQFF; CDR3nt: TGCGCCAGCAGCACCGGGGCAACCAACGAGCAGTTCTTC
d_gene: TRBD1; v_gene: TRBV12-3/TRBV12-4; j_gene: TRBJ1-4; abundance: few; CDR3aa: CASSPDRDNEKLFF; CDR3nt: TGTGCCAGCAGCCCCGACAGGGACAACGAAAAACTGTTTTTT
d_gene: TRBD2; v_gene: TRBV6-5; j_gene: TRBJ2-3; abundance: few; CDR3aa: CASSPLFSSGGDTQYF; CDR3nt: TGTGCCAGCAGTCCCCTTTTTTCGTCGGGAGGAGATACGCAGTATTTT
d_gene: -; v_gene: TRBV12-3/TRBV12-4; j_gene: TRBJ2-1; abundance: few; CDR3aa: CASGPGDEQFF; CDR3nt: TGTGCCAGCGGGCCCGGGGATGAGCAGTTCTTC
d_gene: -; v_gene: TRBV9; j_gene: TRBJ2-4; abundance: -; CDR3aa: CASSPTDGAKNIQYF; CDR3nt: TGTGCCAGCAGCCCCACGGACGGAGCCAAAAACATTCAGTACTTC
d_gene: TRBD1; v_gene: TRBV7-8; j_gene: TRBJ1-1; abundance: once; CDR3aa: CASSPGGHGQKSTEAFF; CDR3nt: TGTGCCAGCAGCCCAGGGGGGCACGGCCAGAAGAGCACTGAAGCTTTCTTT
d_gene: -; v_gene: TRBV12-3/TRBV12-4; j_gene: TRBJ1-1; abundance: -; CDR3aa: CASSFREDTEAFF; CDR3nt: TGTGCCAGCAGTTTCCGAGAGGACACTGAAGCTTTCTTT
d_gene: -; v_gene: TRBV19; j_gene: TRBJ2-3; abundance: -; CDR3aa: CASSSTGPVVF; CDR3nt: TGTGCCAGTAGTAGTACGGGACCGGTCGTTTTT
d_gene: -; v_gene: TRBV9; j_gene: TRBJ2-3; abundance: -; CDR3aa: CASSTRGDHRTDTQYF; CDR3nt: TGTGCCAGCAGCACCCGAGGGGACCACCGCACAGATACGCAGTATTTT
d_gene: -; v_gene: TRBV7-2; j_gene: TRBJ2-3; abundance: -; CDR3aa: CASSAIRGVTDTQYF; CDR3nt: TGTGCCAGCAGCGCTATAAGGGGGGTCACAGATACGCAGTATTTT
d_gene: TRBD1; v_gene: TRBV5-8; j_gene: TRBJ2-7; abundance: few; CDR3aa: CASSFRSGGSYEQYF; CDR3nt: TGTGCCAGCAGCTTTCGGTCAGGGGGCTCCTACGAGCAGTACTTC
d_gene: -; v_gene: TRBV12-3/TRBV12-4; j_gene: TRBJ2-7; abundance: few; CDR3aa: CASRLGTSSYEQYF; CDR3nt: TGTGCCAGCAGGTTAGGGACTTCGTCCTACGAGCAGTACTTC
d_gene: TRBD1; v_gene: TRBV2; j_gene: TRBJ2-5; abundance: -; CDR3aa: CASSKQGTQETQYF; CDR3nt: TGTGCCAGCAGTAAACAGGGGACCCAAGAGACCCAGTACTTC
d_gene: -; v_gene: TRBV4-3; j_gene: TRBJ2-5; abundance: few; CDR3aa: CASSQAGTSRSPQYF; CDR3nt: TGCGCCAGCAGCCAAGCGGGAACTAGCCGGAGTCCCCAGTACTTC